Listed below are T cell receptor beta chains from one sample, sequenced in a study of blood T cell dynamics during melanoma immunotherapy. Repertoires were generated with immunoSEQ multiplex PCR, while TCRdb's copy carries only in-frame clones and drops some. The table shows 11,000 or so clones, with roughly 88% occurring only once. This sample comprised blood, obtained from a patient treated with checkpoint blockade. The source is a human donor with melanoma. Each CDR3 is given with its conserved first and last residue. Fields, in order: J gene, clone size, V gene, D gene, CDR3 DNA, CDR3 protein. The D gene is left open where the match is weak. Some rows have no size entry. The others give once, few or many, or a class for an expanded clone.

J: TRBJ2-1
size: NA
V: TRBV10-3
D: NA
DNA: TGTGCCATCAGTGAGAGGGGACCCGGGCGAGATGAGCAGTTCTTC
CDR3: CAISERGPGRDEQFF

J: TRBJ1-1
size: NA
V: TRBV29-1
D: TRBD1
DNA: TGCAGCGTTGTAAGACAGGGGAACACTGAAGCTTTCTTT
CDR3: CSVVRQGNTEAFF

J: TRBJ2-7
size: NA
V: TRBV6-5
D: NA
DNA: TGTGCCAGCAGTAACACCTACGAGCAGTACTTC
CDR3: CASSNTYEQYF

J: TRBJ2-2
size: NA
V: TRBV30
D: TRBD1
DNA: TGTGCCTGGAGCATCAGGGGGCTCAACACCGGGGAGCTGTTTTTT
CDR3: CAWSIRGLNTGELFF

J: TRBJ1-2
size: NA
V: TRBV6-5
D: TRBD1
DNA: TGTGCCAGCAGTTACTCTCGGACAGGGGGCAACTATGGCTACACCTTC
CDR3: CASSYSRTGGNYGYTF

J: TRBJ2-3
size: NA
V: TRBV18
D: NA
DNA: TGTGCCAGCTCTCTTATAGGACTTACAGATACGCAGTATTTT
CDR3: CASSLIGLTDTQYF

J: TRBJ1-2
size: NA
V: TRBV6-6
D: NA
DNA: TGTGCCAGCAGTTCCGGGGACCCACGCGGAGGCTACACCTTC
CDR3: CASSSGDPRGGYTF

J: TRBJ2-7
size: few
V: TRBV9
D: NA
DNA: TGTGCCAGCAGCGTAGGAGTTCGAAGTTGGGACACATTCTACGAGCAGTACTTC
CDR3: CASSVGVRSWDTFYEQYF

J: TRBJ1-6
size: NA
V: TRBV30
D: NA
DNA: TGTGCCTGGAGGTCGGCGATCTCCTATAATTCACCCCTCCACTTT
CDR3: CAWRSAISYNSPLHF

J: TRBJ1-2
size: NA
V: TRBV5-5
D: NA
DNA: TGTGCCAGCAGCTTGGGTCCGGTTAACTATGGCTACACCTTC
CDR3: CASSLGPVNYGYTF

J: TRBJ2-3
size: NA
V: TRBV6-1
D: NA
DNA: TGTGCCAGCAGTACCCGGGATACGCAGTATTTT
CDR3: CASSTRDTQYF

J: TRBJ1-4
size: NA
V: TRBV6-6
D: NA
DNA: TGTGCCAGCAGTTACGGGGACGTAAGTGAAAAACTGTTTTTT
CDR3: CASSYGDVSEKLFF

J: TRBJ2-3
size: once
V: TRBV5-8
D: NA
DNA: TGTGCCAGCAGCTTGTTTCCCACGCAGTATTTT
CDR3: CASSLFPTQYF

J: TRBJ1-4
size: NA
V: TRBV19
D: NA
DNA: TGTGCCAGTAGTTCCGCAGGGGCTGGGGTAGAAAAACTGTTTTTT
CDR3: CASSSAGAGVEKLFF

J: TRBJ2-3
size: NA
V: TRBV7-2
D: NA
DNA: TGTGCCAGCACCCCGGGGTACACAGATACGCAGTATTTT
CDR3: CASTPGYTDTQYF

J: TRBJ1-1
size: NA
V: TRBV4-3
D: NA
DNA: TGCGCCAGCAGCCAAGTGATACAGCTGAACACTGAAGCTTTCTTT
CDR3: CASSQVIQLNTEAFF

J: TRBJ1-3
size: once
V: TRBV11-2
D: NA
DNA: TGTGCCAGCAGCCGAACCTACGGGGGAGGTGGAAACACCATATATTTT
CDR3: CASSRTYGGGGNTIYF

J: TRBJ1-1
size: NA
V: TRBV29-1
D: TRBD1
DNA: TGCAGCGTTGAACTTACAGGGGCTAACACTGAAGCTTTCTTT
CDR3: CSVELTGANTEAFF

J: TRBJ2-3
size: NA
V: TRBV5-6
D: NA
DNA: TGTGCCAGCAGCCGCACGACAGCAGAAGGCACAGATACGCAGTATTTT
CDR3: CASSRTTAEGTDTQYF

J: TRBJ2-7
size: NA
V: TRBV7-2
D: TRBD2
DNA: TGTGCCAGCAGCTTAGGGACTAGCGGCCGGGCGACTACGGAGCAGTACTTC
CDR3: CASSLGTSGRATTEQYF

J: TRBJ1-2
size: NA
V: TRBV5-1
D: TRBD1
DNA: TGCGCCAGCAGCCCCCAGGACCGGACAGGGGATGGCTACACCTTC
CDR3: CASSPQDRTGDGYTF

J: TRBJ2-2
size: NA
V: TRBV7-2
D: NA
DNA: TGTGCCAGCAGCTTAGGAGCTTTGGGGGTGTCCGGGGAGCTGTTTTTT
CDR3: CASSLGALGVSGELFF

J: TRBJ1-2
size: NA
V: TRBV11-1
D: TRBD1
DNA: TGTGCCAGCAGCGCAGGACAGGGGAACTATGGCTACACCTTC
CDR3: CASSAGQGNYGYTF

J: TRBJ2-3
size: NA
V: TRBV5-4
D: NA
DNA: TGTGCCAGCAGCTTGGGGGGTCGCACAGATACGCAGTATTTT
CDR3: CASSLGGRTDTQYF

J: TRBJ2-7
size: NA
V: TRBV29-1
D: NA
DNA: TGTAGCGTTGAAGATGGGGGATACGAGCAGTACTTC
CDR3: CSVEDGGYEQYF

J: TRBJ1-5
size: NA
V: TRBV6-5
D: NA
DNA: TGTGCCAGCAAGGAGGCAGGGAGGGCAGCCCAGCATTTT
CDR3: CASKEAGRAAQHF

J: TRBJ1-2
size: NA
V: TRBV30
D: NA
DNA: TGTGCCTGGAGTGTTGGGGACTATGGCTACACCTTC
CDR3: CAWSVGDYGYTF

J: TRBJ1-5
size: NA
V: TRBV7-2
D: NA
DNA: TGTGCCAGCAGCTTTCGGGCAGGGGATCAGCCCCAGCATTTT
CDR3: CASSFRAGDQPQHF

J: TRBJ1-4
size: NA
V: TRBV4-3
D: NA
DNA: TGCGCCAGCAGCCAAGATTTAGGGACTAATGAAAAACTGTTTTTT
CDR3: CASSQDLGTNEKLFF

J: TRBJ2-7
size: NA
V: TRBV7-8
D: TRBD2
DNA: TGTGCCAGCAGCTTAGCGAAAAGACTAGCGGGGAACGAGCAGTACTTC
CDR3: CASSLAKRLAGNEQYF

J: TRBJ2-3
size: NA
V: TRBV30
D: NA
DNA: TGTGCCTGGAGCTTTCAGGTGGCAGATACGCAGTATTTT
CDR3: CAWSFQVADTQYF

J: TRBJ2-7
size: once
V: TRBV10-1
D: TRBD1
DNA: TGCGCCAGCAGTGGCGACAGGGACCGCGAGCAGTACTTC
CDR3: CASSGDRDREQYF

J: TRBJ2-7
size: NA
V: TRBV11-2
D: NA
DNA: TGTGCCAGCAGCTTAGGGGGGAGGCAGTACTTC
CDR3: CASSLGGRQYF

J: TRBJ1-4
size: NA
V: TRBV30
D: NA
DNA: TGTGCCTGGAGTGTTACCTCCGAAAAACTGTTTTTT
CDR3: CAWSVTSEKLFF

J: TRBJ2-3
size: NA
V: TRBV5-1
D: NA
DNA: TGCGCCAGCAGCCCCGACACAGATACGCAGTATTTT
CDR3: CASSPDTDTQYF

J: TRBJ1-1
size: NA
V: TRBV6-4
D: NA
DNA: TGTGCCAGAGCAATGAACACTGAAGCTTTCTTT
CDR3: CARAMNTEAFF